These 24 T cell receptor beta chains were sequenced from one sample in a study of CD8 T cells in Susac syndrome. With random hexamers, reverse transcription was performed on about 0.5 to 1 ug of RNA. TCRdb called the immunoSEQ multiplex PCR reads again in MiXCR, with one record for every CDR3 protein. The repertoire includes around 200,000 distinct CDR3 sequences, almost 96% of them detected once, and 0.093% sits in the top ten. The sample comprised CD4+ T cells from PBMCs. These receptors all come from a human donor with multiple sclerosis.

The CDR3 reads CASSPGPRGGSYEQYF. The CDR3 nucleotides are TGTGCCAGCAGTCCCGGCCCAAGGGGTGGCTCCTACGAGCAGTACTTC. The chain uses TRBV28 and TRBJ2-7; D is perhaps TRBD1 (5 bases). The CDR3 covers 16 residues. V was trimmed by 5 bases and J by 0 bases, leaving 17 bases between them. CDR1 MDHEN and CDR2 SYDVKM come from the germline V gene.

The CDR3 spells CASSDNRINYGYTF. The CDR3 coding sequence is TGTGCCAGCAGTGATAACAGGATTAACTATGGCTACACCTTC. The chain joins TRBV2 to TRBJ1-2, with D possibly matching TRBD1 (5 bases). CDR1 SNHLY and CDR2 FYNNEI come from the germline V gene. The CDR3 consists of 14 residues. Trimming shortened V by 3 bases and J by 1 base, and 9 bases separated the two germline ends.

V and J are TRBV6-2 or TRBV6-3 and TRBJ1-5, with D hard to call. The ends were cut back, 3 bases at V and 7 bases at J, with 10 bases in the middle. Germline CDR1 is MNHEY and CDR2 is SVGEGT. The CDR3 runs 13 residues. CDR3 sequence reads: CASSYSEGQPQHF. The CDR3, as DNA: TGTGCCAGCAGTTATTCCGAGGGACAGCCCCAGCATTTT.

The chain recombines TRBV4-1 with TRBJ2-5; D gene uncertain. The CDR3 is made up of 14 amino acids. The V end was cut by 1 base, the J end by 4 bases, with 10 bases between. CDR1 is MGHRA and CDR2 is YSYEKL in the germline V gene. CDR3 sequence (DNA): TGCGCCAGCAGCCAAGCTCAGGTCATAGAGACCCAGTACTTC. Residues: CASSQAQVIETQYF.

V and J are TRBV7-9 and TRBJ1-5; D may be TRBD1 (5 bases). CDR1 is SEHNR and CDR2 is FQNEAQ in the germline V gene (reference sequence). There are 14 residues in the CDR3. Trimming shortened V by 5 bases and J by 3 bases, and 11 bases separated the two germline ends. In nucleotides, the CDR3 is TGTGCCAGCAGCCCGAGGGGCAACAATCAGCCCCAGCATTTT. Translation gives CASSPRGNNQPQHF.

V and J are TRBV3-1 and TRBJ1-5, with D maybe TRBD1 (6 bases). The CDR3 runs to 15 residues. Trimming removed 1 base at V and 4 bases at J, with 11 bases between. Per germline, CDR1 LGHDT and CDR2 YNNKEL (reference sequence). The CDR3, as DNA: TGTGCCAGCAGCCAAGGGCTACAGGGTAATCAGCCCCAGCATTTT. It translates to CASSQGLQGNQPQHF.

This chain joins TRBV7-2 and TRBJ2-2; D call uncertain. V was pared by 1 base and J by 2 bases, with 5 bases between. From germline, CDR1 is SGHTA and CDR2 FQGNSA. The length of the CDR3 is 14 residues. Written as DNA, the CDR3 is TGTGCCAGCAGCTTAGACGGAAACACCGGGGAGCTGTTTTTT. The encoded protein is CASSLDGNTGELFF.

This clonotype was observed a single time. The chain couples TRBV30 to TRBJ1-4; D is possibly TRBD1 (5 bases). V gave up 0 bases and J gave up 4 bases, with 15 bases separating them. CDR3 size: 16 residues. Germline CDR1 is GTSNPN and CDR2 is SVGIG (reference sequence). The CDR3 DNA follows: TGTGCCTGGAGTGTACGATCCGGGGCTGTTAATGAAAAACTGTTTTTT. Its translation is CAWSVRSGAVNEKLFF.

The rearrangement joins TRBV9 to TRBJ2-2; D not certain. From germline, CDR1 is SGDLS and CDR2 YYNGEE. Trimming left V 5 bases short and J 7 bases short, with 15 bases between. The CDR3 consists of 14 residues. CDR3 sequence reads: CASRTNSRDGELFF. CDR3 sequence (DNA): TGTGCCAGCAGGACCAACAGTAGGGACGGGGAGCTGTTTTTT.

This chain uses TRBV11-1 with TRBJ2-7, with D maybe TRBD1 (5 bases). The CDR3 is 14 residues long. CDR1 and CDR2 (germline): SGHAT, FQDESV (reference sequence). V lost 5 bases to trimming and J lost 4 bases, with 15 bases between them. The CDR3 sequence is CASSQVAQGYEQYF. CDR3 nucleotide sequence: TGTGCCAGCAGCCAAGTAGCCCAGGGATACGAGCAGTACTTC. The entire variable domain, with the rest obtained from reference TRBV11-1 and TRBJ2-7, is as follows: EAEVAQSPRYKITEKSQAVAFWCDPISGHATLYWYRQILGQGPELLVQFQDESVVDDSQLPKDRFSAERLKGVDSTLKIQPAELGDSAMYLCASSQVAQGYEQYFGPGTRLTVT.

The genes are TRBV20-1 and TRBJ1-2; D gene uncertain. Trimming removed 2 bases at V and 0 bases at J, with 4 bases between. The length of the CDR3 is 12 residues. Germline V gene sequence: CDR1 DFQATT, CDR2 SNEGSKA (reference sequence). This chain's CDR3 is CSARRSNYGYTF. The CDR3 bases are TGCAGTGCTAGAAGGTCTAACTATGGCTACACCTTC.

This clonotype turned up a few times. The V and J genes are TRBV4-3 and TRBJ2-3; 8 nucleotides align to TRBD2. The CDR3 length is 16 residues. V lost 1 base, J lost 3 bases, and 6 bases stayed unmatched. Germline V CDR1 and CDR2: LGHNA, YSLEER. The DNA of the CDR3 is TGCGCCAGCAGCCAAGGCACTAGCGGCGTAACAGATACGCAGTATTTT. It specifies CASSQGTSGVTDTQYF.

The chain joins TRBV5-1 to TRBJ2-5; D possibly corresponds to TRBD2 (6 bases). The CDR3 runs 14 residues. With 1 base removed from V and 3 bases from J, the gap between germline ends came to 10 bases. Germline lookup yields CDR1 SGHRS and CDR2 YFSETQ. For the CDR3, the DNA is TGCGCCAGCAGCTTGAGTCCTAGCGAAGAGACCCAGTACTTC. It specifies CASSLSPSEETQYF.

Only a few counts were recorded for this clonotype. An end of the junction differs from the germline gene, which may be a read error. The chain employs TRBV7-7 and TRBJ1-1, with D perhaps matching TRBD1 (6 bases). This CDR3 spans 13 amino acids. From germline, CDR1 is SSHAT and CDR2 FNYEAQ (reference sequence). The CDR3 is CASSRQENTEAFF. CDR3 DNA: TGTGCTAGCAGCCGACAGGAGAACACTGAAGCTTTCTTT. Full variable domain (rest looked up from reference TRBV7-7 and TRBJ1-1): GAGVSQSPRYKVTKRGQDVTLRCDPISSHATLYWYQQALGQGPEFLTYFNYEAQPDKSGLPSDRFSAERPEGSISTLTIQRTEQRDSAMYRCASSRQENTEAFFGQGTRLTVV.

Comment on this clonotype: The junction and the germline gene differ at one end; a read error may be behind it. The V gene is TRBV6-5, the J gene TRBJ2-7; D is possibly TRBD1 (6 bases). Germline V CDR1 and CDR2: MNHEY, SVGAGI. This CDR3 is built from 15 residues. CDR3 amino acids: CASSYSGDSSYEQYF. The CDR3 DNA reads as TGTGCCAGCAGCTACTCAGGGGATAGTAGCTACGAGCAGTACTTC.

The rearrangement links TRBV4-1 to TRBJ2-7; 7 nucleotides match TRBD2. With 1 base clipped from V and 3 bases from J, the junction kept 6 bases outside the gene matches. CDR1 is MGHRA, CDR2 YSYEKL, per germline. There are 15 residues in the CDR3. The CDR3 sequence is CASSQVPPGGYEQYF. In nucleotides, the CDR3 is TGCGCCAGCAGCCAAGTTCCCCCGGGGGGCTACGAGCAGTACTTC.

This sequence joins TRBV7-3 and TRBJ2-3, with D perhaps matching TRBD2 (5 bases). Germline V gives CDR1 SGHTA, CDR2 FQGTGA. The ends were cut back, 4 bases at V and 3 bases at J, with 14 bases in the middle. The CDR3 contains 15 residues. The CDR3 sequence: CASSSGRGLTDTQYF. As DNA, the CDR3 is TGTGCCAGCAGCTCGGGTCGGGGTCTGACAGATACGCAGTATTTT.

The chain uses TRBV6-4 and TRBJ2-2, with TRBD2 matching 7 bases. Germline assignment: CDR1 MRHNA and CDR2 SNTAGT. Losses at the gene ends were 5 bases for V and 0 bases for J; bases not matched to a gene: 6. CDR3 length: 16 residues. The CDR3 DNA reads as TGTGCCAGCAGTAGAGCCGGGGGGACGAACACCGGGGAGCTGTTTTTT. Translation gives CASSRAGGTNTGELFF.

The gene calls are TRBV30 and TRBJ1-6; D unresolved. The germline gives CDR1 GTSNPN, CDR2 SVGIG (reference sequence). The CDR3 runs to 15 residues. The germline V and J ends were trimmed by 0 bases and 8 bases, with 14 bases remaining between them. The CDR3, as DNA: TGTGCCTGGAGTGTAGTGGGTAGGGCGCATTCACCCCTCCACTTT. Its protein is CAWSVVGRAHSPLHF. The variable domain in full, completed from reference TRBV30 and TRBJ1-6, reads SQTIHQWPATLVQPVGSPLSLECTVEGTSNPNLYWYRQAAGRGLQLLFYSVGIGQISSEVPQNLSASRPQDRQFILSSKKLLLSDSGFYLCAWSVVGRAHSPLHFGNGTRLTVT.

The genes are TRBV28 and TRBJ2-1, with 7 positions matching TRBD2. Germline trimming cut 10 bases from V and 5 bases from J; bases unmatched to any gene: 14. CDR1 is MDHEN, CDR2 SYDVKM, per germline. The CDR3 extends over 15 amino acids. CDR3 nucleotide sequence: TGTGCCACCTCTTCGGGCGGGGGACCTCACAATGAGCAGTTCTTC. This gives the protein CATSSGGGPHNEQFF.

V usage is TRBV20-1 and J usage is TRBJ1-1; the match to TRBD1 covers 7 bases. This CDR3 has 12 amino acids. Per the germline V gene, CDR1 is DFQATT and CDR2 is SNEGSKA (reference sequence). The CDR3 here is CSAGPGGTEAFF. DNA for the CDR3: TGCAGCGCAGGTCCAGGGGGCACTGAAGCTTTCTTT.

This CDR3 reads CASSDHPALEQYF. Written as DNA, the CDR3 is TGTGCCAGCAGTGACCATCCGGCTCTCGAGCAGTACTTC. The chain carries TRBV25-1 and TRBJ2-7; D gene ambiguous. This CDR3 is 13 amino acids long. Between the trimmed V and J ends, which lost 3 bases and 6 bases, there was a span of 12 bases. Germline values: CDR1 MGHDK, CDR2 SYGVNS.

The CDR3 DNA reads as TGTGCCCGCTTCGGAAGGACCCAGTACTTC. It is translated as CARFGRTQYF. This chain links TRBV12-3 or TRBV12-4 with TRBJ2-5; the D is unclear. V was shortened by 11 bases and J by 7 bases, with 11 bases between the two germline ends. This CDR3 comprises 10 residues.

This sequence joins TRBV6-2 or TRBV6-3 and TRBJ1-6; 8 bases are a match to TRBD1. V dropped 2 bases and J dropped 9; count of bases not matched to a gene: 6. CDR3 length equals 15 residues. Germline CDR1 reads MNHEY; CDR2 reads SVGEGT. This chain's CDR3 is CASSYPGQGGSPLHF. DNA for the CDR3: TGTGCCAGCAGTTACCCCGGACAGGGAGGTTCACCCCTCCACTTT.